These 29 T cell receptor beta chains came from one sample sequenced in a study of blood T cell repertoires in COVID-19 (dated by TCRdb to 2020 to 2022). Library prep was done by the immunoSEQ multiplex PCR assay. Imported from immuneACCESS, the table was reduced by TCRdb to in-frame sequences with V and J called. These copies leave out some clones; in studies compared against another copy, an unresolved V gene accounts for under half, and the cause of the remainder is not known. The sample table holds some 280,000 clones, of which 85% were seen once. The ten largest clones add up to around 3.7% of the sample. Material for sequencing was peripheral blood. The receptors originated from a woman in her forties or fifties with active or convalescent COVID-19.

The chain uses TRBV10-3 and TRBJ2-7; a weak D match, TRBD2 (5 bases). The CDR3 has 14 amino acids. CDR1 ENHRY and CDR2 SYGVKD come from the germline V gene. V lost 6 bases and J 5 bases, leaving 17 bases between the germline ends. This CDR3 is CAIRETIVGDEQYF. The CDR3 nucleotides are TGTGCCATCAGAGAGACTATCGTAGGTGACGAGCAGTACTTC.

This clone was seen a handful of times. The chain joins TRBV11-3 to TRBJ1-4; TRBD1 matches 10 bases. The germline CDR1 and CDR2 sequences are SGHNT and YENEEA. The junction had 7 bases not matched to a gene; V was cut back by 5 bases and J by 1 base. CDR3 length: 17 residues. The DNA of the CDR3 is TGTGCCAGCAGCCGTCAGACAGGGGGCGGAACTAATGAAAAACTGTTTTTT. It yields the protein CASSRQTGGGTNEKLFF. Full variable domain (remainder filled in from reference TRBV11-3 and TRBJ1-4): EAGVVQSPRYKIIEKKQPVAFWCNPISGHNTLYWYLQNLGQGPELLIRYENEEAVDDSQLPKDRFSAERLKGVDSTLKIQPAELGDSAVYLCASSRQTGGGTNEKLFFGSGTQLSVL.

The V and J genes are TRBV4-1 and TRBJ2-5, with 14 bases matching TRBD2. The CDR3 covers 17 residues. Germline V gives CDR1 MGHRA, CDR2 YSYEKL. Germline trimming cut 1 base from V and 4 bases from J; bases unmatched to any gene: 5. The CDR3 DNA is TGCGCCAGCAGCCAAGCTGGGGGACTAGCGGGAGTAGAGACCCAGTACTTC. Amino acids: CASSQAGGLAGVETQYF.

The chain recombines TRBV14 with TRBJ1-1; tentative D call: TRBD1 (5 bases). Germline CDR1 is SGHDN and CDR2 is FVKESK. CDR3 length equals 14 residues. V was clipped by 3 bases and J by 1 base, with 9 bases between them. CDR3 protein: CASSHLGGNTEAFF. In DNA, the CDR3 is TGTGCCAGCAGCCATTTGGGGGGGAACACTGAAGCTTTCTTT.

J is TRBJ2-3 and V is TRBV4-1, with D maybe TRBD2 (6 bases). The CDR3 has 17 amino acids. CDR1 and CDR2 from the germline V gene are MGHRA and YSYEKL. Trimming shortened V by 4 bases and J by 4 bases, and 21 bases separated the two germline ends. The CDR3 bases are TGCGCCAGCAGCCGCGGTCTTGTAGTGGGAGGCTCAGATACGCAGTATTTT. This sequence encodes CASSRGLVVGGSDTQYF.

The CDR3 loop reads CASSSSGILNSPLHF. CDR3 DNA sequence: TGTGCCAGCAGTTCTTCCGGGATCCTTAATTCACCCCTCCACTTT. The V and J genes are TRBV6-5 and TRBJ1-6, with no clear D. Germline lookup yields CDR1 MNHEY and CDR2 SVGAGI. The V end lost 4 bases, the J end lost 6 bases, and 13 bases lay between the germline ends. This CDR3 has 15 residues.

The chain employs TRBV19 and TRBJ1-2; 9 bases match TRBD1. The CDR3 length is 14 residues. V trimming: 6 bases; J trimming: 4 bases; junction bases outside the gene matches: 6. Germline CDR1 and CDR2: LNHDA and SQIVND (reference sequence). In DNA form, the CDR3 reads TGTGCCAGTAGCACGGACAGGGGCGTCTATGGCTACACCTTC. As protein: CASSTDRGVYGYTF.

The rearrangement joins TRBV27 to TRBJ2-1; D unresolved. Trimming removed 5 bases at V and 6 bases at J, with 20 bases between. This CDR3 region has 16 residues. Germline-derived CDR1 and CDR2 are MNHEY and SMNVEV (reference sequence). This CDR3 reads CASSPPWAPLLNEQFF. The CDR3 coding sequence is TGTGCCAGCAGTCCACCGTGGGCGCCACTCCTCAATGAGCAGTTCTTC.

V and J are TRBV5-5 and TRBJ2-7; 10 nucleotides line up with TRBD2. This CDR3 is built from 16 residues. CDR1 is SGHKS and CDR2 is YYEKEE in the germline V gene (reference sequence). Unmatched junction bases numbered 4, after V lost 1 base and J lost 0 bases. The CDR3 region has the DNA TGTGCCAGCAGCTTGACTAGCGGGGCTAGCTCCTACGAGCAGTACTTC. Protein product: CASSLTSGASSYEQYF.

J is TRBJ2-3 and V is TRBV10-3; 8 bases are a match to TRBD2. The V segment lost 3 bases and the J segment 2 bases; nucleotides outside the gene matches: 13. The CDR3 is 18 residues long. Germline assignment: CDR1 ENHRY and CDR2 SYGVKD. The CDR3 sequence is CAISDPSQAGALTDTQYF. Written as DNA, the CDR3 is TGTGCCATCAGTGACCCTTCCCAAGCGGGGGCCCTCACAGATACGCAGTATTTT.

V gene TRBV28 combines with J gene TRBJ2-1; a weak D match, TRBD2 (6 bases). The germline gives CDR1 MDHEN, CDR2 SYDVKM. The CDR3 totals 17 residues. Deletions cut 2 bases from V and 0 bases from J, with 14 bases between. The CDR3 reads CASSLIRDSSSYNEQFF. The CDR3, as DNA: TGTGCCAGCAGTTTAATCCGGGACTCTAGCTCCTACAATGAGCAGTTCTTC.

The chain combines TRBV28 with TRBJ1-2; D possibly corresponds to TRBD1 (6 bases). This CDR3 contains 13 residues. V lost 5 bases to trimming and J lost 8 bases, with 15 bases between them. Germline V gene sequence: CDR1 MDHEN, CDR2 SYDVKM. The CDR3 sequence: CASSLGGALGYTF. The CDR3 DNA follows: TGTGCCAGCAGTCTGGGGGGGGCGCTCGGCTACACCTTC.

This clone was detected only once. The J gene is TRBJ2-4, the V gene TRBV11-2, with a tentative D call TRBD2 (7 bases). The V and J ends lost 7 bases and 8 bases respectively, with 21 bases between them. The germline V gene encodes CDR1 SGHAT and CDR2 FQNNGV. CDR3 length equals 15 residues. CDR3: CASKPLGEGVHIQYF. CDR3 coding DNA: TGTGCCAGCAAGCCCCTTGGGGAGGGGGTCCACATTCAGTACTTC.

The chain employs TRBV3-1 (or the pseudogene TRBV3-2) and TRBJ2-3; 7 bases match TRBD1. This CDR3 has 16 residues. Per the germline V gene, CDR1 is LGHDT and CDR2 is YNNKEL (reference sequence). The ends lost 2 bases at V and 4 bases at J; junction bases unmatched: 9. The CDR3 region is CASSQRTGLVADTQYF. The CDR3 coding sequence is TGTGCCAGCAGCCAACGGACAGGTTTGGTTGCAGATACGCAGTATTTT.

The table lists this clone with a few counts. CDR3 sequence: CASNAAGALYNEQFF. The CDR3 DNA reads as TGTGCCAGCAATGCCGCGGGCGCCCTCTACAATGAGCAGTTCTTC. The chain uses TRBV13 and TRBJ2-1; maybe TRBD2 (5 bases). This CDR3 is 15 amino acids long. Trimming stripped 7 bases from V and 3 bases from J, with 16 bases between. The germline V gene encodes CDR1 PRHDT and CDR2 FYEKMQ (reference sequence).

V gene TRBV19 combines with J gene TRBJ2-2; a possible D gene is TRBD1 (6 bases). The CDR3 extends over 15 amino acids. V shed 3 bases and J shed 4 bases, with 12 bases lying between them. Per the germline V gene, CDR1 is LNHDA and CDR2 is SQIVND (reference sequence). CDR3 residues: CASSIPTGPTGELFF. DNA of the CDR3: TGTGCCAGTAGTATCCCGACAGGTCCCACCGGGGAGCTGTTTTTT.

This chain joins TRBV27 and TRBJ1-1; TRBD1 matches at 10 bases. CDR1 is MNHEY, CDR2 SMNVEV, per germline (reference sequence). The CDR3 totals 16 residues. Trimming at V came to 6 bases and at J to 2 bases, leaving 9 bases not matched to a gene. For the CDR3, the DNA is TGTGCCAGCAGGCGACAGGGGGCTACGACCAACACTGAAGCTTTCTTT. The encoded protein is CASRRQGATTNTEAFF.

This chain joins TRBV10-3 and TRBJ2-7, with 10 bases aligning to TRBD2. The CDR3 sequence is 15 residues long. With V trimmed by 3 bases and J by 1 base, 3 bases remained unmatched. The V gene's germline CDR1 is ENHRY and CDR2 SYGVKD. CDR3 amino acids: CAISDLAGESYEQYF. The CDR3 DNA follows: TGTGCCATCAGTGATCTAGCGGGAGAATCCTACGAGCAGTACTTC.

The rearrangement joins TRBV7-9 to TRBJ2-2; 7 bases fit TRBD1. V gave up 3 bases and J gave up 1 base; unmatched junction bases: 2. This CDR3 has 15 residues. The germline gives CDR1 SEHNR, CDR2 FQNEAQ (reference sequence). In nucleotides, the CDR3 is TGTGCCAGCAGCTTCGGGGACAGGAACACCGGGGAGCTGTTTTTT. This gives the protein CASSFGDRNTGELFF. Filled out from reference TRBV7-9 and TRBJ2-2, the complete variable domain reads DTGVSQNPRHKITKRGQNVTFRCDPISEHNRLYWYRQTLGQGPEFLTYFQNEAQLEKSRLLSDRFSAERPKGSFSTLEIQRTEQGDSAMYLCASSFGDRNTGELFFGEGSRLTVL.

J is TRBJ1-4 and V is TRBV28; no reliable D call. This CDR3 comprises 14 residues. Germline values: CDR1 MDHEN, CDR2 SYDVKM. Trimming removed 8 bases at V and 8 bases at J, with 18 bases between. CDR3 sequence (DNA): TGTGCCAGCTCGCCTCCGGGGTTATGGGAAAAACTGTTTTTT. This encodes CASSPPGLWEKLFF. Full variable domain (rest looked up from reference TRBV28 and TRBJ1-4): DVKVTQSSRYLVKRTGEKVFLECVQDMDHENMFWYRQDPGLGLRLIYFSYDVKMKEKGDIPEGYSVSREKKERFSLILESASTNQTSMYLCASSPPGLWEKLFFGSGTQLSVL.

The J gene is TRBJ1-5, the V gene TRBV28; D unclear. Germline-derived CDR1 and CDR2 are MDHEN and SYDVKM. The CDR3 extends over 16 amino acids. Trimming shortened V by 0 bases and J by 0 bases, and 9 bases separated the two germline ends. Here the CDR3 DNA reads TGTGCCAGCAGTTTATGGAGCGCGGATAGCAATCAGCCCCAGCATTTT. Translated: CASSLWSADSNQPQHF.

The chain carries TRBV18 and TRBJ1-2, with D tentatively TRBD1 (6 bases). Germline V lookup: CDR1 KGHSH, CDR2 LQKENI. The CDR3 is 15 residues long. The V and J ends lost 4 bases and 3 bases respectively, with 15 bases between them. This CDR3 reads CASSQTIQGDYGYTF. CDR3 nucleotide sequence: TGTGCCAGCTCACAAACTATACAGGGCGACTATGGCTACACCTTC.

The chain couples TRBV7-9 to TRBJ2-7; a weak D match, TRBD1 (5 bases). Trimming left V 2 bases short and J 3 bases short, with 11 bases between. The CDR3 is 14 residues long. CDR1 and CDR2 from the germline V gene are SEHNR and FQNEAQ (reference sequence). The CDR3, as DNA: TGTGCCAGCAGCTTATCTACAGGCGTCTACGAGCAGTACTTC. Encoded protein: CASSLSTGVYEQYF.

The sample holds one count of this clone. The chain combines TRBV6-1 with TRBJ2-7; weak D call: TRBD1 (5 bases). Deletions cut 6 bases from V and 3 bases from J, with 9 bases between. From germline, CDR1 is MNHNS and CDR2 SASEGT. There are 12 residues in the CDR3. CDR3 loop: CASSRQSYEQYF. CDR3 sequence (DNA): TGTGCCAGCAGCCGACAGAGCTACGAGCAGTACTTC.

This clone came up once. The genes are TRBV5-1 and TRBJ2-2; D may be TRBD1 (5 bases). Germline-derived CDR1 and CDR2 are SGHRS and YFSETQ. The CDR3 has 15 residues. V shed 6 bases and J shed 5 bases, with 17 bases lying between them. The chain's CDR3 is CASTPLGALTGELFF. As DNA, the CDR3 is TGCGCCAGCACCCCCTTAGGGGCGCTGACCGGGGAGCTGTTTTTT.

The CDR3 sequence: CASSESWARANYGYTF. The CDR3 region has the DNA TGTGCCAGCAGTGAAAGTTGGGCGCGAGCTAACTATGGCTACACCTTC. The rearrangement links TRBV6-1 to TRBJ1-2, with unresolved D. The CDR3 consists of 16 residues. Germline V gene sequence: CDR1 MNHNS, CDR2 SASEGT. V was cut by 2 bases and J by 0 bases, with 13 bases left in between.

V usage is TRBV5-6 and J usage is TRBJ2-7; D is possibly TRBD2 (5 bases). The germline CDR1 and CDR2 sequences are SGHDT and YYEEEE. The V end lost 4 bases, the J end lost 4 bases, and 18 bases lay between the germline ends. The CDR3 is made up of 15 amino acids. This CDR3 is CASSKQRGAPYEQYF. The CDR3 region has the DNA TGTGCCAGCAGCAAGCAACGGGGAGCGCCGTACGAGCAGTACTTC.

The chain couples TRBV12-3 or TRBV12-4 to TRBJ1-1; unclear D gene. This CDR3 contains 13 residues. Trimming removed 3 bases at V and 1 base at J, with 6 bases between. For the CDR3, the DNA is TGTGCCAGCAGTTTTTCGGGGAACACTGAAGCTTTCTTT. It translates to CASSFSGNTEAFF.

The rearrangement links TRBV28 to TRBJ1-1; D is undetermined. The ends were cut back, 8 bases at V and 0 bases at J, with 4 bases in the middle. Per germline, CDR1 MDHEN and CDR2 SYDVKM. CDR3 length: 11 residues. The CDR3 here is CASLMNTEAFF. The DNA of the CDR3 is TGTGCCAGCCTAATGAACACTGAAGCTTTCTTT.